This TCR beta chain was captured in a study of early T cells in non-severe SARS-CoV-2 infection. Looking at the study overall: Chains from this unsorted whole-blood bulk RNA could not be paired.

The CDR3 loop spans 18 amino acids. Per the germline V gene, CDR1 is DFQATT and CDR2 is SNEGSKA (reference sequence). Trimming cost V 3 bases and J 1 base; bases outside gene matches: 9. Study-level results: Reliance on VDJdb matching favored anti-spike CD8 responses; private and CD4 specificities were missed.

This clonotype was observed at least ten times. Its target is not known. Attachment of unique molecular identifiers was made to individual cDNA molecules. In TCRdb, the 5' RACE reads were re-called with MiXCR into one record per CDR3 protein. The table includes about 20,000 distinct CDR3 sequences, around 5.7% detected once. Material for sequencing was whole blood. V is TRBV20-1 and J is TRBJ2-3; 14 bases are shared with TRBD2. This TCR came from an adult who was a healthcare worker with PCR-confirmed SARS-CoV-2 infection or an uninfected control (not recorded which). The CDR3, as DNA: TGCAGTGCTAGTATGGGACTAGCGGGAGTCCTGGGCACAGATACGCAGTATTTT. It translates to CSASMGLAGVLGTDTQYF.